The sequence of this T cell receptor beta chain was determined in a study of T cells in Graves' hyperthyroidism and ophthalmopathy. General study results and limits: Clonotypes that were expanded in thyroid above 0.001 mostly appeared in blood too.

TCR beta CDR3 regions were amplified from RNA. Researchers ran a first-round RT-PCR on the TCR CDR3 using the HTBI primer set. TCRdb used MiXCR to reprocess the multiplex PCR reads, holding one entry per CDR3 protein. This table has 300,000 to 400,000 distinct CDR3 sequences, roughly 14% appearing once. Exclusion criteria comprised uncontrolled infection, other autoimmune disease, pregnancy or lactation. With V trimmed by 3 bases and J by 0 bases, 5 bases remained unmatched. This CDR3 has 14 amino acids. Germline loops: CDR1 DFQATT, CDR2 SNEGSKA (reference sequence). This clonotype was counted many times. Its cognate antigen is unknown.

What was sequenced was blood. The sequence was obtained from a woman aged 25 to 39 with Graves' ophthalmopathy. The chain joins TRBV20-1 to TRBJ2-7, with 7 bases identical to TRBD1. The CDR3 spells CSAREDRSSYEQYF. The CDR3 coding sequence is TGCAGTGCTAGGGAGGACAGGAGCTCCTACGAGCAGTACTTC.